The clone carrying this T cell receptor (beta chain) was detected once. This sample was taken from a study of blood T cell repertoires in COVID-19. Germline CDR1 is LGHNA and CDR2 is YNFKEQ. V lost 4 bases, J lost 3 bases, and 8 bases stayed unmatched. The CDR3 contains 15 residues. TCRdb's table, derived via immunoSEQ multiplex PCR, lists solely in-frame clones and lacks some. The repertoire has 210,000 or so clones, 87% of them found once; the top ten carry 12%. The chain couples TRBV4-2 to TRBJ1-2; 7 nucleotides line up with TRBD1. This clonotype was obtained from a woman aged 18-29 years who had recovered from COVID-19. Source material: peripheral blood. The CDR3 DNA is TGTGCCAGCAGCCTTGCGGACAGGCTATACTATGGCTACACCTTC. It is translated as CASSLADRLYYGYTF.